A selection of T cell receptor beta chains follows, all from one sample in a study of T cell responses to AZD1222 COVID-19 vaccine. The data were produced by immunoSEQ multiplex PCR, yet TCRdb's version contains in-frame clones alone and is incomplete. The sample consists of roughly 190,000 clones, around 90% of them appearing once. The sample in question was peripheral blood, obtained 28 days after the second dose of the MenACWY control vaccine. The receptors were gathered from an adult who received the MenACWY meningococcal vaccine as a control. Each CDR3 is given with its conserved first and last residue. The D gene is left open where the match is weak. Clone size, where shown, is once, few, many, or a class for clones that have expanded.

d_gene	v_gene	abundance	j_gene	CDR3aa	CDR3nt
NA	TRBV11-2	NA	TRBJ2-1	CASSLYGLSEKNEQFF	TGTGCCAGCAGCTTATACGGTCTCTCGGAAAAGAATGAGCAGTTCTTC
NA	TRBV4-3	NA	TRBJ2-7	CASSQREGAPYEQYF	TGCGCCAGCAGCCAAAGGGAGGGGGCCCCCTACGAGCAGTACTTC
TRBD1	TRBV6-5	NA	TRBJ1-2	CASSYSTRGLASYTF	TGTGCCAGCAGTTACTCTACCAGGGGGCTTGCGAGCTACACCTTC
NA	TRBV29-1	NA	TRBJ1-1	CSGFWGEAFF	TGCAGCGGCTTCTGGGGGGAAGCTTTCTTT
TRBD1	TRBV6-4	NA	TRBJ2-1	CATGQGDNEQFF	TGTGCCACGGGACAGGGGGACAATGAGCAGTTCTTC
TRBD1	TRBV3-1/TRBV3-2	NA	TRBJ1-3	CASSPTGPGNTIYF	TGTGCCAGCAGCCCGACAGGGCCTGGAAACACCATATATTTT
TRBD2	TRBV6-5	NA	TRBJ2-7	CASTAGEGLEQYF	TGTGCCAGCACGGCGGGAGAGGGCCTCGAGCAGTACTTC
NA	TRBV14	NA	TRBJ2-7	CASSQGPGYYEQYF	TGTGCCAGCAGCCAAGGGCCAGGTTACTACGAGCAGTACTTC
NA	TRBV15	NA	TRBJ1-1	CATSRDGSSGFGTEAFF	TGTGCCACCAGCAGAGATGGATCGTCGGGGTTTGGCACTGAAGCTTTCTTT
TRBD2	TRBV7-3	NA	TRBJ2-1	CASSRLAGSSEQFF	TGTGCCAGCAGCCGACTAGCGGGGAGCAGTGAGCAGTTCTTC
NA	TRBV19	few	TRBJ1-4	CASSMGRGPNEKLFF	TGTGCCAGTAGTATGGGGAGGGGACCTAATGAAAAACTGTTTTTT
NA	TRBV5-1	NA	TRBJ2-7	CASSLSSYEQYF	TGCGCCAGCAGTTTGAGCTCCTACGAGCAGTACTTC
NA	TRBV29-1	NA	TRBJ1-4	CSANRGSATNEKLFF	TGCAGCGCAAACCGGGGTAGCGCAACTAATGAAAAACTGTTTTTT
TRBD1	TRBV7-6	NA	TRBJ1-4	CASSSTGTNEKLFF	TGTGCCAGCAGCTCGACAGGGACTAATGAAAAACTGTTTTTT
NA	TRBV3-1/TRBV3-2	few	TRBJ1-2	CASSLAPRGGYTF	TGTGCCAGCAGCCTCGCCCCGCGGGGCGGCTACACCTTC
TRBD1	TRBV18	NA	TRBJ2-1	CASSPLTGGSNNEQFF	TGTGCCAGCTCACCATTGACAGGGGGCTCTAACAATGAGCAGTTCTTC
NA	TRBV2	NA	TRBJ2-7	CASSNSYEQYF	TGTGCCAGCAGTAACTCCTACGAGCAGTACTTC
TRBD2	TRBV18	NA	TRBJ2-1	CASSPRLAEIHNEQFF	TGTGCCAGCTCACCACGGCTAGCGGAGATACACAATGAGCAGTTCTTC
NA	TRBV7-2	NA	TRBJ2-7	CASSFFIYYEQYF	TGTGCCAGCAGCTTCTTCATCTACTACGAGCAGTACTTC
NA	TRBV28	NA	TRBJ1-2	CASSFPILRDGNYGYTF	TGTGCCAGCAGTTTCCCAATTCTCCGGGACGGTAACTATGGCTACACCTTC
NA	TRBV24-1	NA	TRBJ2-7	CATSSRTNSYEQYF	TGTGCCACCAGTAGCCGGACTAACTCCTACGAGCAGTACTTC
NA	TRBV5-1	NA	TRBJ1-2	CASSFGRENSGYTF	TGCGCCAGCAGCTTTGGCAGGGAGAACTCTGGCTACACCTTC
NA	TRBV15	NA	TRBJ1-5	CATSILYQPQHF	TGTGCCACCAGCATCTTGTATCAGCCCCAGCATTTT
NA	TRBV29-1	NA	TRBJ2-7	CSVAPEGPLYEQYF	TGCAGCGTTGCCCCTGAGGGACCGCTCTACGAGCAGTACTTC
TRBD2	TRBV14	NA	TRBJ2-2	CASSHSGRAFGELFF	TGTGCCAGCAGCCACAGCGGGAGGGCCTTCGGGGAGCTGTTTTTT
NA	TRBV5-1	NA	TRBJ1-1	CASSKVNTEAFF	TGCGCCAGCAGCAAGGTGAACACTGAAGCTTTCTTT
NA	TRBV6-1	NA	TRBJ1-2	CASSESRGRGYTF	TGTGCCAGCAGTGAGAGCAGGGGCCGTGGCTACACCTTC
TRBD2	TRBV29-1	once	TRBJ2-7	CSVFGLAGISYEQYF	TGCAGCGTTTTCGGACTAGCGGGAATCTCCTACGAGCAGTACTTC
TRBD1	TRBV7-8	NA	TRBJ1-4	CASSRGGIGEKLFF	TGTGCCAGCAGCCGAGGGGGCATAGGGGAAAAACTGTTTTTT
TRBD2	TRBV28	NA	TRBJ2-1	CASSPWTSRNEQFF	TGTGCCAGCAGTCCCTGGACTAGCCGCAATGAGCAGTTCTTC